What follows is one T cell receptor (beta chain) and its context. Its antigen is as yet unknown. The source of the sample is a study of Tregs in tolerant kidney transplant recipients. Study-wide points: Some patients' samples used different primers over time, so nucleotide sequences weren't comparable.

Produced via immunoSEQ multiplex PCR; TCRdb's table is partial and in-frame only. The sample lists over 70,000 clones; 91% were seen once. Germline CDR1 is SGHTA and CDR2 is FQGNSA. The V segment lost 2 bases and the J segment 4 bases; nucleotides outside the gene matches: 10. The CDR3 consists of 17 residues. Recipients received nonmyeloablative bone marrow transplants from related graft donors, with transient mixed chimerism. The rearrangement joins TRBV7-2 to TRBJ2-7; 11 positions agree with TRBD2. The receptor was isolated from a human patient who received a combined kidney and bone marrow transplant. The graft donor may have given rise to some T cells. The specimen was CD4+ T cells from blood (PBMCs), collected 24 months after the transplant. The CDR3 is CASSLRTSGHPYYEQYF. In nucleotides, the CDR3 is TGTGCCAGCAGCTTACGGACTAGCGGGCATCCTTATTACGAGCAGTACTTC.